This TCR beta chain was retrieved from a study of T cell responses to AZD1222 COVID-19 vaccine (dated by TCRdb to the early 2020s). Turning to the overall study: Because spike-specific TCR depth and breadth did not differ between the two schedules, AZD1222 recipients who got a second dose at roughly 4 weeks were pooled with those who got a second dose at roughly 12 weeks. Enrollment into the trials was organized by age into subgroups of 18-55, 56-69 and 70-plus years, and those subgroups contained roughly 140, 27 and 60 TCR-sequenced participants, respectively. A total of approximately 240 trial participants underwent TCR sequencing, of whom 207 had received two doses of AZD1222 and about 25 had received two doses of the MenACWY control vaccine. What the research found in general, with its limitations: Epitopes outside the regions mutated in the B.1.351 and B.1.1.7 variants were reportedly recognized by nearly half of the unique spike-specific TCRs. Spike-specific TCR breadth and depth rose significantly after two AZD1222 doses compared with day 0 and with MenACWY recipients. Conclusions about previously exposed vaccinees were limited because only a handful of AZD1222 recipients were SARS-CoV-2 seropositive at baseline. Vaccine-associated CD4 TCRs spanned the whole spike protein, with dominant responses in regions 160-218 and 743-854. Most participants were white British and females outnumbered males, and the authors suggested that clonal diversity may have been underestimated. Because no day 14 peak-response samples were available, repertoires were characterized only after the peak T cell response. In the small 56-69-year group, the increase in depth fell short of significance, most likely because of low power.

The CDR3 regions of human TCRbeta chains were analyzed by immunosequencing. The authors' pipeline ran thus. Repertoire TCRs were checked for matches against a reference library of SARS-CoV-2-specific TCRs that had been generated using the MIRA antigen-specificity platform. Breadth was defined as the fraction of unique TCRs that were SARS-CoV-2-associated, and depth was defined as the fraction of total T cells that were SARS-CoV-2-associated. Using the MIRA data, each spike-specific TCR was mapped to the spike region that the TCR reacts to and placed in a CD4 or CD8 class. Log10-transformed breadth and depth values were compared by one-way ANOVA with Sidak's multiple comparisons tests. TCRdb carries this immuneACCESS record with in-frame sequences only. Its versions omit some clonotypes, under half of them owing to an unresolved V gene in the studies checked, with the rest unexplained. That table gives V, J and clone size, and the DNA gave D and trimming. The sample profile shows roughly 140,000 clones; 88% of them were found once. The top ten clones comprise roughly 3% of the sample.

Comments on this clone: Its cognate antigen has yet to be identified. No quality values exist for individual bases; no much larger clone is one base distant.

The time point label corresponds to: baseline before first vaccination. Vaccinee samples were obtained from the UK trials COV001 and COV002, which included a single-blind randomized controlled phase 2/3 trial of AZD1222 (ChAdOx1 nCoV-19) in healthy adults. For TCRbeta chain sequencing, PBMC samples from trial participants were taken at day 0 and at day 28 after the second dose. V is pruned by 0 bases and J by 0 bases, leaving 8 bases of the junction without a gene match. The CDR3 holds 18 amino acids from the cysteine to the phenylalanine. Just CDR3 DNA is preserved here, 54 bases in frame from base 1.

The sample consisted of peripheral blood, taken on day 0 of AZD1222 vaccination. The origin of this receptor is an adult in good health. The chain is made from TRBV23-1 and TRBJ2-1; the junction holds 7 bases that match TRBD2. TRBV23-1 is an ORF for which the function is uncertain. The nucleotides read TGCGCCAGCAGTCAATCGCCTAGCGGATCCTACTCCTACAATGAGCAGTTCTTC. It is translated as CASSQSPSGSYSYNEQFF.